Presented here are 10 T cell receptor beta chains from one specimen sequenced in a study of blood T cell repertoires in COVID-19 (dated by TCRdb to between 2020 and 2021). The library was built by means of the immunoSEQ multiplex PCR assay. Here the immuneACCESS table is served through TCRdb, limited to in-frame sequences with V and J called. Missing clones are a known gap in these copies; in checked studies unresolved V genes cover under half, and the rest lacks a known reason. A total of approximately 52,000 clones appear in this sample, about 90% of them only once. The top ten constitute roughly 15% of the sample. Sequenced: peripheral blood. The receptors originated from a human donor with active COVID-19. The donor label of this sample is uncertain.

DNA of the CDR3: TGTGCCAGCAGCTGGGGACAGGGACTAAACTATGGCTACACCTTC. Translating gives CASSWGQGLNYGYTF. This chain connects TRBV7-2 to TRBJ1-2; 9 nucleotides line up with TRBD1. Looked up from germline, CDR1 is SGHTA and CDR2 is FQGNSA. The CDR3 runs 15 residues. Germline trimming cut 4 bases from V and 2 bases from J; bases unmatched to any gene: 5.

The chain has TRBV7-9 and TRBJ2-3; D gene unclear. Deletions cut 0 bases from V and 8 bases from J, with 3 bases between. Germline CDR1 and CDR2: SEHNR and FQNEAQ (reference sequence). The CDR3 contains 11 residues. The CDR3 DNA follows: TGTGCCAGCAGCTTAGCCGGTACGCAGTATTTT. The encoded protein is CASSLAGTQYF. Complete variable domain (other parts from reference TRBV7-9 and TRBJ2-3): DTGVSQNPRHKITKRGQNVTFRCDPISEHNRLYWYRQTLGQGPEFLTYFQNEAQLEKSRLLSDRFSAERPKGSFSTLEIQRTEQGDSAMYLCASSLAGTQYFGPGTRLTVL.

The CDR3 DNA reads TGTGCCAGCAGCCGAACTAGTACGTCCTACGAGCAGTACTTC. It translates to CASSRTSTSYEQYF. The V gene is TRBV9, the J gene TRBJ2-7; a weak D match, TRBD2 (5 bases). The CDR3 length is 14 residues. CDR1 is SGDLS and CDR2 is YYNGEE in the germline V gene. V was clipped by 4 bases and J by 1 base, with 12 bases between them.

The V call is TRBV7-9, the J call TRBJ1-3, with TRBD1 identical over 7 bases. The CDR3 extends over 16 amino acids. Trimming removed 3 bases from V and 0 bases from J; junction bases left unmatched: 5. The germline CDR1 and CDR2 sequences are SEHNR and FQNEAQ (reference sequence). The CDR3 nucleotides read TGTGCCAGCAGCTTCTGGACAGGACACTCTGGAAACACCATATATTTT. Its protein is CASSFWTGHSGNTIYF.

V gene TRBV10-2 combines with J gene TRBJ1-2, with D possibly TRBD1 on 6 matching bases. This CDR3 is 15 amino acids long. V lost 1 base, J lost 6 bases, and 15 bases lay in between. Germline V lookup: CDR1 WSHSY, CDR2 SAAADI. In DNA, the CDR3 is TGCGCCAGCAGTGAGTTGTTACAGGGTACGGATGGCTACACCTTC. Translation: CASSELLQGTDGYTF.

The chain carries TRBV12-2 and TRBJ2-5; no check of the table's D call, TRBD1, against the DNA was made. TRBV12-2 is recorded as a pseudogene. The CDR3 covers 14 residues. In DNA, the CDR3 is TGTGCAAGTCGCTTAGCGGTGGGGCGGGAGACCCAGTACTTC. This gives the protein CASRLAVGRETQYF.

V and J are TRBV7-2 and TRBJ2-7; 9 positions match TRBD1. Per germline, CDR1 SGHTA and CDR2 FQGNSA. The CDR3 sequence is 17 residues long. Unmatched junction bases numbered 18, after V lost 5 bases and J lost 7 bases. The CDR3 loop reads CASSPRSRGTGFGEQYF. The CDR3 DNA is TGTGCCAGCAGCCCCCGTTCGAGGGGGACAGGGTTTGGGGAGCAGTACTTC. Supplemented by reference TRBV7-2 and TRBJ2-7, the full variable domain reads GAGVSQSPSNKVTEKGKDVELRCDPISGHTALYWYRQSLGQGLEFLIYFQGNSAPDKSGLPSDRFSAERTGGSVSTLTIQRTQQEDSAVYLCASSPRSRGTGFGEQYFGPGTRLTVT.

This chain links TRBV11-3 with TRBJ2-5; TRBD1 matches 12 bases. This CDR3 comprises 18 residues. Germline values: CDR1 SGHNT, CDR2 YENEEA. Trimming removed 2 bases from V and 5 bases from J; junction bases left unmatched: 12. This chain's CDR3 is CASSLSIPGQGAWETQYF. As DNA, the CDR3 is TGTGCCAGCAGCTTAAGTATACCGGGACAGGGGGCCTGGGAGACCCAGTACTTC.

For this clone: An end of the junction does not agree with germline; a read error may underlie this. V usage is TRBV7-2 and J usage is TRBJ2-1, with TRBD2 matching over 7 bases. The CDR3 spans 16 residues. Germline CDR1 is SGHTA and CDR2 is FQGNSA. In nucleotides, the CDR3 is TGTGCCAGCAGTTTAGCCGGCGGGGGTTCCTACAATGAGCAGTTCTTC. It specifies CASSLAGGGSYNEQFF.

The gene calls are TRBV18 and TRBJ2-1; 10 bases fit TRBD1. Germline trimming cut 3 bases from V and 4 bases from J; bases unmatched to any gene: 3. This CDR3 region has 15 residues. Germline V lookup: CDR1 KGHSH, CDR2 LQKENI. The CDR3 region is CASSPGQGIYNEQFF. CDR3 bases: TGTGCCAGCTCACCGGGACAGGGGATATACAATGAGCAGTTCTTC.